This is a list of T cell receptor beta chains from one sample in a study of neurological immune-mediated disorders. From the 5' RACE reads, TCRdb called clonotypes with MiXCR, one entry per CDR3 protein. The sample has about 90,000 distinct CDR3 sequences; about 13% are singletons. The material sequenced was PBMCs. The receptors derive from a female donor with HTLV-1-associated myelopathy (HAM/TSP). CDR3s include the opening cysteine and the closing phenylalanine or tryptophan. Each record gives: clone size, V gene, CDR3 protein. Only part of the rows carry a size: once, few, many, or a class if the clone is expanded.

>many|TRBV2
CASTWSTGELFF
>-|TRBV11-2
CASSNKSYTF
>many|TRBV7-9
CASSSGETAPNYEQYF
>-|TRBV12-3/TRBV12-4
CASSPGWTDFYEQYF
>many|TRBV4-1
CASSQGGGQPQHF
>few|TRBV11-2
CASSLGEVFGAFF
>many|TRBV5-6
CASSSTAPLGTQYF
>many|TRBV10-3
CAISERTDYEQYF
>many|TRBV10-1
CASSGQGIDEQYF
>few|TRBV15
CATSSDWTVSVTDTQYF
>many|TRBV27
CASSLSMTAKSSGANVLTF
>-|TRBV20-1
CSARAPRLASVGEETQYF
>many|TRBV9
CASSREGGREQFF
>many|TRBV3-1
CASSRRGPSPGTGAYEQYF
>many|TRBV6-5
CASSPQQGYGYTF
>many|TRBV5-1
CASSATGDASQPQHF
>-|TRBV7-9
CASGGLAGASTDTQYF
>-|TRBV7-9
CASSSGTGKKDTQYF
>many|TRBV10-3
CAISDRGTNEKLFF
>many|TRBV5-1
CASSLDTPVAEAFF
>many|TRBV25-1
CASSETGPYNEQFF
>many|TRBV12-3/TRBV12-4
CASSLTLSGTNEKLFF
>many|TRBV29-1
CSVRYGGTRNQPQHF
>-|TRBV4-1
CASSLSTAGGLTDTQYF
>many|TRBV7-2
CASSLVAPSSTDTQYF
>many|TRBV14
CASSPGQIYEQYF
>many|TRBV5-1
CASSLGNTGAYEQYF
>-|TRBV28
CASSLSGTAFYEQYF
>-|TRBV12-3/TRBV12-4
CASKLTGWGNYGYTF
>-|TRBV4-2
CASSPLAGLAGGLGDIQYF
>many|TRBV20-1
CSASLYDSSSYEQYF
>many|TRBV5-1
CASSLGNLREGIQETQYF
>many|TRBV7-2
CASSLGRGDPQHF
>many|TRBV20-1
CSAAPEGTYIQYF
>-|TRBV20-1
CSSRKRLAGGGTDTQYF
>many|TRBV7-2
CASSLEPGAGAAGTQYF
>many|TRBV9
CASSPSGYSIGELFF
>many|TRBV7-9
CASSSLTDNYSNQPQHF
>many|TRBV7-9
CASSLERGRVPYEQYF
>-|TRBV29-1
CSVSNSGLISTDTQYF
>many|TRBV7-6
CASSPPGAGTDTQYF
>few|TRBV28
CASSLFGRGSTGELFF
>many|TRBV12-3/TRBV12-4
CASSPKRGEETQYF
>many|TRBV28
CASSPHGGGDYEQYF
>many|TRBV20-1
CSARTSGGMRGTDTQYF
>many|TRBV7-9
CASSLSASSTDTQYF
>medium-sized|TRBV12-3/TRBV12-4
CASSLKLQGHQPQHF
>many|TRBV20-1
CSARDPIYREQFF
>many|TRBV6-6
CASTQDRSYEQYF
>-|TRBV28
CASSRTASYTDTQYF
>few|TRBV12-3/TRBV12-4
CASSWTGRENIQYF
>-|TRBV10-3
CAIMGETAKNIQYF